The 29 T cell receptor beta chains below were found in one sample sequenced in a study of blood T cell repertoires in COVID-19. Assay used: immunoSEQ multiplex PCR; TCRdb lists only in-frame clones, some missing. The sample carries about 120,000 clones, about four fifths recorded once. Sequencing was carried out using peripheral blood. The source of these receptors is a man in his fifties or sixties with acute or convalescent COVID-19.

The CDR3 sequence: CASSRRDGYGYTF. The CDR3, as DNA: TGTGCCAGCAGTCGGCGGGACGGCTATGGCTACACCTTC. This chain joins TRBV28 and TRBJ1-2; D may be TRBD1 (5 bases). The CDR3 spans 13 residues. V lost 5 bases to trimming and J lost 4 bases, with 11 bases between them. The germline V gene encodes CDR1 MDHEN and CDR2 SYDVKM.

The CDR3 region is CASSFGLAGTGTGELFF. The CDR3 DNA reads as TGCGCCAGCAGCTTCGGACTAGCGGGAACGGGCACCGGGGAGCTGTTTTTT. The chain is built from TRBV5-1 and TRBJ2-2, with 12 positions matching TRBD2. Per the germline V gene, CDR1 is SGHRS and CDR2 is YFSETQ. The CDR3 totals 17 residues. V trimming: 2 bases; J trimming: 4 bases; junction bases outside the gene matches: 6.

V and J are TRBV28 and TRBJ1-1, with D tentatively TRBD1 (6 bases). The V end was cut by 10 bases, the J end by 1 base, with 13 bases between. CDR3 size: 13 residues. Per germline, CDR1 MDHEN and CDR2 SYDVKM. As DNA, the CDR3 is TGTGCCACCCTGGGGGCAGGGAACACTGAAGCTTTCTTT. It translates to CATLGAGNTEAFF.

The V and J genes are TRBV18 and TRBJ1-2, with 7 positions matching TRBD1. V was clipped by 8 bases and J by 2 bases; unmatched bases: 11. This CDR3 spans 15 amino acids. From germline, CDR1 is KGHSH and CDR2 LQKENI. In nucleotides, the CDR3 is TGTGCCAGCACAATGGGACAGATTACCAACTATGGCTACACCTTC. This encodes CASTMGQITNYGYTF.

This chain links TRBV7-6 with TRBJ1-1; 8 positions agree with TRBD1. There are 15 residues in the CDR3. Germline CDR1 SGHVS, CDR2 FNYEAQ. Trimming took 5 bases from V and 0 from J; bases not matched to a gene: 5. CDR3 region: CASSQGAGLNTEAFF. In nucleotides, the CDR3 is TGTGCCAGCAGCCAGGGGGCAGGTCTGAACACTGAAGCTTTCTTT. Full variable domain (rest looked up from reference TRBV7-6 and TRBJ1-1): GAGVSQSPRYKVTKRGQDVALRCDPISGHVSLYWYRQALGQGPEFLTYFNYEAQQDKSGLPNDRFSAERPEGSISTLTIQRTEQRDSAMYRCASSQGAGLNTEAFFGQGTRLTVV.

This clone occurred a few times. This chain connects TRBV28 to TRBJ2-1; 7 bases map to TRBD2. This CDR3 is built from 15 residues. The junction had 8 bases not matched to a gene; V was cut back by 5 bases and J by 4 bases. The germline V gene has CDR1 MDHEN and CDR2 SYDVKM. The CDR3 DNA reads as TGTGCCAGCAGTGGAAGCGGGATGTTTTACAATGAGCAGTTCTTC. This codes for CASSGSGMFYNEQFF.

This clone was counted once. V and J are TRBV9 and TRBJ1-2, with D perhaps TRBD1 (6 bases). Trimming left V 3 bases short and J 8 bases short, with 17 bases between. The germline gives CDR1 SGDLS, CDR2 YYNGEE. The CDR3 sequence is 14 residues long. The DNA of the CDR3 is TGTGCCAGCAGCGGTCAGACAGGTTCTAAAGGCTACACCTTC. It codes for CASSGQTGSKGYTF.

V gene TRBV21-1 combines with J gene TRBJ2-7; whether TRBD1, the table's D call, matches the DNA was not checked. TRBV21-1 is described as a pseudogene. This CDR3 contains 15 residues. CDR3 DNA sequence: TGTGCCAGCAGCAAGGGGCAGGGTTTTTCCTACGAGCAGTACTTC. This translates into CASSKGQGFSYEQYF.

The V gene is TRBV18, the J gene TRBJ2-5; 7 bases match TRBD1. The J segment lost 5 bases and the V segment lost 8 bases, leaving 14 bases of the junction unmatched. Germline assignment: CDR1 KGHSH and CDR2 LQKENI. This CDR3 has 15 amino acids. CDR3 coding DNA: TGTGCCAGCACTAATACAGGGGCTTCCAGGGAGACCCAGTACTTC. Translated, it gives CASTNTGASRETQYF.

The chain has TRBV5-1 and TRBJ1-3; D is ambiguous. This CDR3 comprises 12 residues. Germline assignment: CDR1 SGHRS and CDR2 YFSETQ. The V end lost 4 bases, the J end lost 3 bases, and 5 bases lay between the germline ends. CDR3 protein: CASSAYGNTIYF. The CDR3 DNA sequence: TGCGCCAGCAGCGCCTATGGAAACACCATATATTTT.

The V and J genes are TRBV5-1 and TRBJ1-6, with a possible D match to TRBD1 (5 bases). The CDR3 covers 14 residues. The germline V gene encodes CDR1 SGHRS and CDR2 YFSETQ. The germline V and J ends were trimmed by 1 base and 5 bases, with 7 bases remaining between them. The CDR3 coding sequence is TGCGCCAGCAGCTTGAAAGGGGATAATTCACCCCTCCACTTT. Protein sequence: CASSLKGDNSPLHF.

This clone has a single count. The rearrangement links TRBV6-5 to TRBJ2-7; D unresolved. Germline V CDR1 and CDR2: MNHEY, SVGAGI. The germline V and J ends were trimmed by 5 bases and 5 bases, with 13 bases remaining between them. The CDR3 has 13 residues. The CDR3 is CASSPRLFHEQYF. CDR3 nucleotides: TGTGCCAGCAGTCCCAGACTTTTCCACGAGCAGTACTTC.

V gene TRBV20-1 combines with J gene TRBJ2-1, with D hard to call. The CDR3 sequence is 11 residues long. Looked up from germline, CDR1 is DFQATT and CDR2 is SNEGSKA (reference sequence). The ends were cut back, 6 bases at V and 8 bases at J, with 11 bases in the middle. CDR3 amino acids: CSAATEYEQFF. DNA of the CDR3: TGCAGTGCGGCGACTGAGTATGAGCAGTTCTTC.

CDR3 sequence reads: CASREGGAGANVLTF. CDR3 bases: TGTGCCAGTAGGGAAGGGGGCGCTGGGGCCAACGTCCTGACTTTC. The genes are TRBV19 and TRBJ2-6; 7 positions agree with TRBD1. J lost 2 bases, V lost 6 bases, and 4 bases had no gene match. CDR3 length equals 15 residues. Germline loops: CDR1 LNHDA, CDR2 SQIVND (reference sequence).

The V gene is TRBV27, the J gene TRBJ1-1; 7 positions match TRBD1. The length of the CDR3 is 13 residues. V shed 5 bases and J 5 bases; nucleotides not matched to a gene: 5. Germline values: CDR1 MNHEY, CDR2 SMNVEV (reference sequence). The CDR3 DNA reads as TGTGCCAGCAGTGAACGGGACAGTACTGAAGCTTTCTTT. Protein: CASSERDSTEAFF.

The chain recombines TRBV20-1 with TRBJ1-2; D may be TRBD1 (5 bases). CDR3 length: 12 residues. Trimming shortened V by 5 bases and J by 1 base, and 8 bases separated the two germline ends. Germline CDR1 and CDR2: DFQATT and SNEGSKA (reference sequence). The CDR3 nucleotides read TGCAGTGCTCGTGACAGTAACTATGGCTACACCTTC. It is translated as CSARDSNYGYTF.

The V gene is TRBV5-6, the J gene TRBJ2-2; weak D call: TRBD2 (5 bases). The CDR3 spans 17 residues. Germline V gene sequence: CDR1 SGHDT, CDR2 YYEEEE. V was cut by 4 bases and J by 5 bases, with 21 bases left in between. CDR3: CASSLFTRGSRTGELFF. As DNA, the CDR3 is TGTGCCAGCAGCCTCTTTACTCGGGGATCTCGGACCGGGGAGCTGTTTTTT.

This clone was found once. This chain joins TRBV4-1 and TRBJ2-2; 8 bases are shared with TRBD1. Germline V gene lookup returns CDR1 MGHRA and CDR2 YSYEKL. The V segment lost 4 bases and the J segment 1 base; nucleotides outside the gene matches: 5. This CDR3 is built from 16 residues. The CDR3 loop reads CASSRQQGGNTGELFF. The CDR3 DNA follows: TGCGCCAGCAGCCGCCAACAGGGGGGGAACACCGGGGAGCTGTTTTTT.

V gene TRBV5-1 combines with J gene TRBJ1-3, with D possibly TRBD1 on 6 matching bases. Germline lookup yields CDR1 SGHRS and CDR2 YFSETQ. This CDR3 is 15 amino acids long. The V gene lost 0 bases and the J gene lost 2 bases, with 9 bases spanning the gap. The CDR3 reads CASSLGTGTGNTIYF. In DNA form, the CDR3 reads TGCGCCAGCAGCTTGGGTACAGGGACTGGAAACACCATATATTTT.

The sample holds one count of this clone. The CDR3 region has the DNA TGTGCCAGCAGCCAGAGGGGGCAGAATTCACCCCTCCACTTT. Translating gives CASSQRGQNSPLHF. The V gene is TRBV5-4, the J gene TRBJ1-6, with 7 positions matching TRBD1. There are 14 residues in the CDR3. Trimming at V came to 4 bases and at J to 7 bases, leaving 5 bases not matched to a gene. CDR1 SGHNT and CDR2 YYREEE come from the germline V gene (reference sequence).

This chain connects TRBV18 to TRBJ1-5; tentative D call: TRBD1 (6 bases). Germline CDR1 and CDR2: KGHSH and LQKENI. Trimming removed 6 bases at V and 3 bases at J, with 15 bases between. The CDR3 covers 15 residues. The CDR3 DNA is TGTGCCAGCTCGGCAGGGACACGAAACAATCAGCCCCAGCATTTT. It is translated as CASSAGTRNNQPQHF.

This chain's CDR3 is CASSGGSYNEQFF. In DNA form, the CDR3 reads TGTGCCAGCAGTGGAGGCTCCTACAATGAGCAGTTCTTC. The chain joins TRBV12-3 or TRBV12-4 to TRBJ2-1; tentatively, D is TRBD2 (5 bases). Trimming removed 5 bases from V and 0 bases from J, with 5 bases in between. The CDR3 is made up of 13 amino acids.

The genes are TRBV30 and TRBJ1-2; 7 positions match TRBD1. Looked up from germline, CDR1 is GTSNPN and CDR2 is SVGIG (reference sequence). CDR3 length: 13 residues. Trimming cost V 2 bases and J 6 bases; bases outside gene matches: 6. The CDR3 coding sequence is TGTGCCTGGAGTCTCAGGGGGTGGGATGGCTACACCTTC. Amino acid sequence: CAWSLRGWDGYTF. Full variable domain (outside the CDR3, taken from reference TRBV30 and TRBJ1-2): SQTIHQWPATLVQPVGSPLSLECTVEGTSNPNLYWYRQAAGRGLQLLFYSVGIGQISSEVPQNLSASRPQDRQFILSSKKLLLSDSGFYLCAWSLRGWDGYTFGSGTRLTVV.

V usage is TRBV3-1 (or the pseudogene TRBV3-2) and J usage is TRBJ2-5; 7 bases line up with TRBD2. Germline CDR1 is LGHDT and CDR2 is YNNKEL (reference sequence). The CDR3 runs to 16 residues. Trimming removed 6 bases from V and 5 bases from J; junction bases left unmatched: 15. Here the CDR3 reads CASSGVAGAPRETQYF. CDR3 nucleotide sequence: TGTGCCAGCAGTGGGGTGGCGGGAGCCCCCCGGGAGACCCAGTACTTC.

This clone was seen more than once but under ten times. Within the sample, other DNA sequences also encode this same CDR3. This chain connects TRBV18 to TRBJ2-5; unclear D gene. V shed 0 bases and J shed 5 bases, with 4 bases lying between them. This CDR3 contains 12 residues. In germline, CDR1 is KGHSH, CDR2 LQKENI. DNA of the CDR3: TGTGCCAGCTCACCACCCGGGGAGACCCAGTACTTC. Translating it yields CASSPPGETQYF.

The gene calls are TRBV5-1 and TRBJ2-6; D is possibly TRBD1 (6 bases). V shed 0 bases and J shed 2 bases, with 9 bases lying between them. CDR1 SGHRS and CDR2 YFSETQ come from the germline V gene. This CDR3 is built from 16 residues. CDR3 sequence: CASSLGGGAGANVLTF. For the CDR3, the DNA is TGCGCCAGCAGCTTGGGAGGGGGTGCTGGGGCCAACGTCCTGACTTTC.

The CDR3 DNA reads TGTGCCAGCAGTTTAGGAGGGGCTAGCCCAGGGTTCAATGAGCAGTTCTTC. Translating gives CASSLGGASPGFNEQFF. This chain links TRBV28 with TRBJ2-1, with TRBD2 as a possible D gene (6 bases). V lost 2 bases and J lost 6, with 20 bases in between. CDR1 is MDHEN, CDR2 SYDVKM, per germline. The CDR3 length is 17 residues.

V is TRBV4-1 and J is TRBJ1-6; 7 nucleotides match TRBD1. This CDR3 has 15 residues. Germline-derived CDR1 and CDR2 are MGHRA and YSYEKL. V lost 5 bases to trimming and J lost 7 bases; unmatched junction nucleotides: 8. The CDR3 DNA reads as TGCGCCAGCAGCGCCCGACAGGGAGGAAATTCACCCCTCCACTTT. Residues: CASSARQGGNSPLHF.

V is TRBV28 and J is TRBJ1-3, with 8 bases aligning to TRBD1. The CDR3 runs 17 residues. Germline values: CDR1 MDHEN, CDR2 SYDVKM. The ends lost 1 base at V and 3 bases at J; junction bases unmatched: 8. The CDR3 bases are TGTGCCAGCAGTTTATTAGGGCAGGGGGCGCGTGGAAACACCATATATTTT. It is translated as CASSLLGQGARGNTIYF.